Shown below are 3 T cell receptor beta chains from a single sample sequenced in a study of shared clonotypes between healthy human individuals. Naive CD8 populations comprised CD45RO-negative cells positively selected for CCR7, excluding terminally differentiated effector memory CD45RA+ cells. Measured with immunoSEQ multiplex PCR; TCRdb has only the in-frame clones, and not every one. This table has 2 million to 2.5 million clones, just under 95% appearing once. The sequenced sample consisted of naive CD8+ T cells sorted from blood. Receptors originate from a man younger than 35 in good health.

This rearrangement joins TRBV4-1 to TRBJ2-2; D is perhaps TRBD1 (5 bases). Between the trimmed V and J ends, which lost 0 bases and 5 bases, there was a span of 7 bases. The CDR3 runs to 14 residues. The germline V gene has CDR1 MGHRA and CDR2 YSYEKL. The CDR3 region is CASSQDKGTGELFF. For the CDR3, the DNA is TGCGCCAGCAGCCAAGATAAGGGGACCGGGGAGCTGTTTTTT.

V and J are TRBV4-1 and TRBJ1-2; 8 nucleotides agree with TRBD1. The CDR3 spans 16 residues. Unmatched junction bases numbered 9, after V lost 4 bases and J lost 2 bases. The germline CDR1 and CDR2 sequences are MGHRA and YSYEKL. CDR3 region: CASSLKLGTGNYGYTF. CDR3 bases: TGCGCCAGCAGCCTTAAATTAGGGACAGGCAACTATGGCTACACCTTC.

Regarding this clone: The identical CDR3 is also encoded by other nucleotide sequences in the sample. The V call is TRBV7-9, the J call TRBJ2-7; D remains ambiguous. Germline V gene lookup returns CDR1 SEHNR and CDR2 FQNEAQ (reference sequence). The CDR3 is 12 amino acids. V was cut by 4 bases and J by 0 bases, with 4 bases left in between. The chain's CDR3 is CASSSISYEQYF. The CDR3 coding sequence is TGTGCCAGCAGCTCTATCTCCTACGAGCAGTACTTC.